Below are 2 T cell receptor beta chains sequenced from a single sample in a study of cytomegalovirus exposure and HLA in healthy donors. It was with 60 Vbeta and 13 Jbeta primers that the PCR ran. The repertoire was sequenced with immunoSEQ multiplex PCR; TCRdb's copy has only in-frame clones and lacks some. This sample has over 150,000 clones, with approximately 85% found just once. Sequencing input: PBMCs. The receptors were gathered from a girl aged 10 to 17 in good health and CMV-seropositive.

The V gene is TRBV5-1, the J gene TRBJ2-3; 7 positions agree with TRBD1. The length of the CDR3 is 16 residues. V gave up 4 bases and J gave up 0 bases; unmatched junction bases: 8. From germline, CDR1 is SGHRS and CDR2 YFSETQ. The CDR3 loop is CASSPRTGASTDTQYF. Written as DNA, the CDR3 is TGCGCCAGCAGCCCCAGGACAGGAGCCAGCACAGATACGCAGTATTTT. The full variable domain, completed using reference TRBV5-1 and TRBJ2-3, is KAGVTQTPRYLIKTRGQQVTLSCSPISGHRSVSWYQQTPGQGLQFLFEYFSETQRNKGNFPGRFSGRQFSNSRSEMNVSTLELGDSALYLCASSPRTGASTDTQYFGPGTRLTVL.

The CDR3 protein is CAAGTGSGNTIYF. CDR3 nucleotide sequence: TGTGCTGCCGGGACAGGCTCTGGAAACACCATATATTTT. The genes are TRBV25-1 and TRBJ1-3, with 8 positions matching TRBD1. CDR3 length equals 13 residues. Germline V gene lookup returns CDR1 MGHDK and CDR2 SYGVNS.